This T cell receptor beta chain was identified during a study of blood T cell repertoires in COVID-19. Study-level background: The United States, Italy and Spain provided the acute and convalescent COVID-19 samples. Nucleic acid was either cDNA or gDNA, and it came from T cells, B-cell-depleted T cells, or PBMCs.

Source study methods: Estimated nucleated cell counts came from reference gene primer amplification. The assay was immunoSEQ multiplex PCR, and TCRdb's table has in-frame clones only and misses some. That table is the source of V, J and clone size, and D and trimming were worked out from the DNA. The sample shows about 42,000 clones, 88% of them seen only once. V was pared by 1 base and J by 3 bases, with 17 bases between. The CDR3 covers 17 residues. Germline V gene sequence: CDR1 MGHRA, CDR2 YSYEKL. The chain employs TRBV4-1 and TRBJ2-3; D remains unclear. Sequenced sample: peripheral blood. The TCR was taken from a human donor in a cohort sampled during active COVID-19. This CDR3 is CASSQGLLPRGTDTQYF. CDR3 DNA: TGCGCCAGCAGCCAAGGTTTACTACCCCGAGGAACAGATACGCAGTATTTT.